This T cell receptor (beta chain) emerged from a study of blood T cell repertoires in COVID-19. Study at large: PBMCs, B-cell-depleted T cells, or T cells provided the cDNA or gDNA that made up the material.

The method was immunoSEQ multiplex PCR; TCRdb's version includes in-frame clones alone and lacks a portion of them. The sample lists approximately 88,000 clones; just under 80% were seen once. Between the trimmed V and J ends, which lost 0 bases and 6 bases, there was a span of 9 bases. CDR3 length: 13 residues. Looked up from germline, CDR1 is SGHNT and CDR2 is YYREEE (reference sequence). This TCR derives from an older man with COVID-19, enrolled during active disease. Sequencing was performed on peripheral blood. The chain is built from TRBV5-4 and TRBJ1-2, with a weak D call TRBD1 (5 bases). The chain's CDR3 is CASSLESGHGYTF. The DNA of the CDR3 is TGTGCCAGCAGCTTGGAGTCAGGGCATGGCTACACCTTC.